Reported below is one TCR beta chain. This specimen comes from a study of CXCR3-negative and CXCR3-positive naive CD8 T cells. Via 5' RACE with UMI labels, TRB cDNA libraries were prepared. One entry per CDR3 protein, without DNA, is what TCRdb gives after re-calling the 5' RACE reads. The sample yields about 62,000 distinct CDR3 sequences, of which the top ten take up 4.3%. This CDR3 contains 15 residues. Germline V CDR1 and CDR2: DFQATT, SNEGSKA (reference sequence). The receptor's source is a human donor in good health. Some clones in this sample may be carry-over from other donors' samples. The sequenced sample was naive CXCR3- CD8+ T cells from blood. Sample subset: CD45RO-CCR7+CD27+CD95- naive CD8+ T cells lacking CXCR3 (TNR3-). The chain has TRBV20-1 and TRBJ2-1; TCRdb outputs TRBD1, but without DNA this stays unchecked. CDR3 loop: CSARLTGEPYNEQFF.